This section outlines one T cell receptor beta chain sequence together with its context. Antigen unknown. When the RNA was reverse transcribed, random hexamers were used with an input of about 0.5 to 1 ug. TCR beta CDR3 was amplified by immunoSEQ covering 54 Vbeta and 13 Jbeta. TCRdb independently ran MiXCR on the immunoSEQ multiplex PCR reads; one entry per CDR3 protein. The sample records some 140,000 distinct CDR3 sequences, 91% being singletons. The data originate from a study of CD8 T cells in Susac syndrome. The CDR3 spans 11 residues. Per the germline V gene, CDR1 is DFQATT and CDR2 is SNEGSKA (reference sequence). V lost 5 bases and J lost 3, with 8 bases in between. The authors carried out high-throughput sequencing of TCR beta. They applied it to CD8+ and CD4+ T cells obtained from blood. Negative isolation was used for CD8+ and CD4+ T cells, and FACS enrichment was applied to TEMRA cells.

Study outcomes and limitations: A relatively small number of individuals underwent TCR sequencing and HLA analysis.

Material: CD8+ T cells from PBMCs. The receptor was derived from a human donor with multiple sclerosis. The rearrangement links TRBV20-1 to TRBJ2-7; D call uncertain. The CDR3 sequence: CSALPFYEQYF. The CDR3 DNA follows: TGCAGTGCTCTTCCCTTCTACGAGCAGTACTTC.